One and the same sample provided the 9 T cell receptor beta chains below, sequenced in a study of response to subunit inactivated influenza vaccine. From the RT-PCR reads, TCRdb called clonotypes with MiXCR, one entry per CDR3 protein. Among around 480,000 distinct CDR3 sequences listed, around 9.9% were seen once. The sequencing here drew on PBMCs from blood, taken roughly 47 days after vaccination. These receptors originate from a man aged 45-65 years who received an inactivated influenza vaccine.

This sequence joins TRBV7-9 and TRBJ2-1; D not resolved. Trimming shortened V by 2 bases and J by 5 bases, and 10 bases separated the two germline ends. The CDR3 length is 14 residues. CDR1 is SEHNR and CDR2 is FQNEAQ in the germline V gene (reference sequence). The CDR3: CASSLFTDHNEQFF. In nucleotides, the CDR3 is TGTGCCAGCAGCTTATTTACAGACCACAATGAGCAGTTCTTC.

This clonotype was recorded only once. This rearrangement joins TRBV11-3 to TRBJ2-1; TRBD1 aligns across 8 bases. The CDR3 is 13 amino acids. Germline V lookup: CDR1 SGHNT, CDR2 YENEEA. Trimming cost V 5 bases and J 8 bases; bases outside gene matches: 5. Written as DNA, the CDR3 is TGTGCCAGCAGCAAAATGACAGGGGATGAGCAGTTCTTC. Translation gives CASSKMTGDEQFF.

The chain links TRBV18 to TRBJ2-1, with no clear D. This CDR3 comprises 16 residues. Germline V lookup: CDR1 KGHSH, CDR2 LQKENI. Trimming removed 0 bases at V and 2 bases at J, with 11 bases between. CDR3 coding DNA: TGTGCCAGCTCACCACCGCGACGGCATACCTACAATGAGCAGTTCTTC. This translates into CASSPPRRHTYNEQFF.

The gene calls are TRBV25-1 and TRBJ2-5, with D perhaps assigned TRBD1 or TRBD2 (6 bases each). CDR1 and CDR2 (germline): MGHDK, SYGVNS. The CDR3 runs 14 residues. V was clipped by 1 base and J by 2 bases, with 8 bases between them. DNA of the CDR3: TGTGCCAGCAGTGAATCGGGGGCACAAGAGACCCAGTACTTC. Translating it yields CASSESGAQETQYF.

This clonotype has a count of ten or more. The chain recombines TRBV20-1 with TRBJ2-1; D is undetermined. Deletions cut 4 bases from V and 1 base from J, with 5 bases between. CDR3 size: 12 residues. Germline V gene sequence: CDR1 DFQATT, CDR2 SNEGSKA (reference sequence). CDR3 protein: CSATPSYNEQFF. Here the CDR3 DNA reads TGCAGTGCTACTCCTTCCTACAATGAGCAGTTCTTC.

This chain connects TRBV6-2 or TRBV6-3 to TRBJ2-6, with TRBD1 matching over 7 bases. This CDR3 comprises 17 residues. The V segment lost 4 bases and the J segment 0 bases; nucleotides outside the gene matches: 6. Germline V lookup: CDR1 MNHEY, CDR2 SVGEGT. The CDR3 coding sequence is TGTGCCAGCAGTTTCCTCGGACAGGACTCTGGGGCCAACGTCCTGACTTTC. Amino acid sequence: CASSFLGQDSGANVLTF.

This clonotype was picked up a small number of times. The chain uses TRBV15 and TRBJ2-3; D is possibly TRBD2 (5 bases). Germline assignment: CDR1 LNHNV and CDR2 YYDKDF (reference sequence). The CDR3 contains 16 residues. Trimming left V 1 base short and J 2 bases short, with 13 bases between. The CDR3 DNA is TGTGCCACCAGCAGAGTGGCGGGCGTTATCACAGATACGCAGTATTTT. Translation: CATSRVAGVITDTQYF.

The table lists this clonotype with a few counts. V and J are TRBV4-1 and TRBJ1-1; unclear D gene. Trimming took 5 bases from V and 2 from J, leaving 15 bases between them. Germline V CDR1 and CDR2: MGHRA, YSYEKL. The CDR3 contains 15 residues. Here the CDR3 reads CASSARWAPNTEAFF. In DNA, the CDR3 is TGCGCCAGCAGCGCAAGGTGGGCTCCCAACACTGAAGCTTTCTTT.

This rearrangement joins TRBV7-2 to TRBJ2-1, with TRBD2 as a possible D gene (6 bases). Looked up from germline, CDR1 is SGHTA and CDR2 is FQGNSA. The V end lost 4 bases, the J end lost 8 bases, and 12 bases lay between the germline ends. CDR3 size: 13 residues. For the CDR3, the DNA is TGTGCCAGCAGCTGGATGACGGGAGATGAGCAGTTCTTC. Amino acids: CASSWMTGDEQFF.